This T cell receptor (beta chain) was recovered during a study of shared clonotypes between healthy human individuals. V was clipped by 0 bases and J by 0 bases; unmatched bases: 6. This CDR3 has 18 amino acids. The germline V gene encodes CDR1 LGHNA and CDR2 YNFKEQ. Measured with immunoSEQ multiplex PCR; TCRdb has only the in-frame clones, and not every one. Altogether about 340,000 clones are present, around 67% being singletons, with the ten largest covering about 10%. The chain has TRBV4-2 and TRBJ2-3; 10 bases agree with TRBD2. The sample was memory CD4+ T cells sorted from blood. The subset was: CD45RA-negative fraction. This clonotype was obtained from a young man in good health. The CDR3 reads CASSQDWSSGGSTDTQYF. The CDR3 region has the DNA TGTGCCAGCAGCCAAGATTGGAGTAGCGGGGGGAGCACAGATACGCAGTATTTT.